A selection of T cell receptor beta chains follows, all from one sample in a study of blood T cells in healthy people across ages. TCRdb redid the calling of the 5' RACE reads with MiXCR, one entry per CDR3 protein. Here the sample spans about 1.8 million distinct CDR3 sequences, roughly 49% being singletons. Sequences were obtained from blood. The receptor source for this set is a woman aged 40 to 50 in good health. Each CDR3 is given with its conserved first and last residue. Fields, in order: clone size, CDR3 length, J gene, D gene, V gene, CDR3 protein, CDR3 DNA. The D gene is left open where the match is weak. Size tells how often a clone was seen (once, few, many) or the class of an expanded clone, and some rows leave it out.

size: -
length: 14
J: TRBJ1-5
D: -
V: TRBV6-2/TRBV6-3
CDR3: CASTGLARDQPQHF
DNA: TGTGCCAGCACCGGCTTAGCGCGGGATCAGCCCCAGCATTTT

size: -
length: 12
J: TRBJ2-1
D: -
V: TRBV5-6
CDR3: CASLGGGNEQFF
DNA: TGTGCCAGCTTAGGAGGGGGCAATGAGCAGTTCTTC

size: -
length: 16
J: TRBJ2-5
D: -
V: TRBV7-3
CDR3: CASSEAPTRLQETQYF
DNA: TGTGCCAGCAGCGAGGCGCCGACACGCCTCCAAGAGACCCAGTACTTC

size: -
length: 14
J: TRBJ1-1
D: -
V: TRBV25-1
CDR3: CASSVAVTNTEAFF
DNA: TGTGCCAGCAGTGTGGCGGTTACAAACACTGAAGCTTTCTTT

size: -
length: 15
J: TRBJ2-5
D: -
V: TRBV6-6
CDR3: CASSWRQGGQETQYF
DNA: TGTGCCAGCAGTTGGCGGCAGGGGGGCCAAGAGACCCAGTACTTC

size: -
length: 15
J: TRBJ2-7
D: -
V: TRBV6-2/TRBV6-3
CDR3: CASSFRSGPTYEQYF
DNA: TGTGCCAGCAGCTTTCGTTCCGGGCCAACCTACGAGCAGTACTTC

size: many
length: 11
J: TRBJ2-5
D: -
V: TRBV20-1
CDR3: CSARFGETQYF
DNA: TGCAGTGCTAGGTTTGGAGAGACCCAGTACTTC

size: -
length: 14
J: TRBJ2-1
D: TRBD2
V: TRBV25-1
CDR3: CASSWTGGSNEQFF
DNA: TGTGCCAGCAGTTGGACGGGGGGGAGCAATGAGCAGTTCTTC

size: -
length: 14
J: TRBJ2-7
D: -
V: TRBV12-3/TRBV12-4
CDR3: CASSLGQWATEQYF
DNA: TGTGCCAGCAGTTTAGGGCAGTGGGCCACCGAGCAGTACTTC

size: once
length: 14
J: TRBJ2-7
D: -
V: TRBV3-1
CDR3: CASSPPDKGYEQYF
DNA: TGTGCCAGCAGCCCACCGGACAAGGGCTACGAGCAGTACTTC

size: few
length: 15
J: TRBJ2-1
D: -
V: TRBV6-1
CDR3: CASSEIWGYYNEQFF
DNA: TGTGCCAGCAGTGAAATCTGGGGTTACTACAATGAGCAGTTCTTC

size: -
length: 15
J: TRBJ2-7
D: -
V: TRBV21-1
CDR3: CASSRATGVAYEQYF
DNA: TGTGCCAGCAGCAGAGCGACAGGGGTAGCCTACGAGCAGTACTTC

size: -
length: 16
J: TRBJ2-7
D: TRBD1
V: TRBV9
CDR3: CASSVTRDRGHNEQYF
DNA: TGTGCCAGCAGCGTAACCCGGGACAGAGGTCACAATGAGCAGTACTTC

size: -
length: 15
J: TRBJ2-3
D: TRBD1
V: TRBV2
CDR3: CASKGDRGSTDTQYF
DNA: TGTGCCAGCAAGGGGGACAGGGGGTCGACAGATACGCAGTATTTT

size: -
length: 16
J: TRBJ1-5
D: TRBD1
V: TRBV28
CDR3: CASKDRGQWDNQPQHF
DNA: TGTGCCAGCAAGGACAGGGGGCAGTGGGACAATCAGCCCCAGCATTTT

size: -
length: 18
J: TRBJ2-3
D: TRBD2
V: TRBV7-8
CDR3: CASSLASGGGPGTDTQYF
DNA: TGTGCCAGCAGCTTAGCTAGCGGGGGGGGTCCAGGCACAGATACGCAGTATTTT

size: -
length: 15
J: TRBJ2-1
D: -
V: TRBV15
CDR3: CATSREGISYNEQFF
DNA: TGTGCCACCAGCAGAGAGGGGATATCCTACAATGAGCAGTTCTTC

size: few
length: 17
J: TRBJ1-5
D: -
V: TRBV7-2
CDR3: CASSLVGGGRNNQPQHF
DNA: TGTGCCAGCAGCTTAGTGGGTGGGGGCCGTAACAATCAGCCCCAGCATTTT

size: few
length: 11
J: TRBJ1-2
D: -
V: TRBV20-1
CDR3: CSARHGYGYTF
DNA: TGCAGTGCTCGGCACGGCTATGGCTACACCTTC

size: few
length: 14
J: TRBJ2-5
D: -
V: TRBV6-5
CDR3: CASSSSWSTETQYF
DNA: TGTGCCAGCAGCTCCTCCTGGTCGACGGAGACCCAGTACTTC

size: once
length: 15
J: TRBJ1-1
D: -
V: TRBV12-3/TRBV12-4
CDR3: CASREQTAKNTEAFF
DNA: TGTGCCAGCAGAGAGCAAACAGCTAAAAACACTGAAGCTTTCTTT

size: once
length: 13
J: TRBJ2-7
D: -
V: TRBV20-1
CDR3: CSAPFSGAYEQYF
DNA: TGCAGTGCCCCTTTTTCAGGGGCCTACGAGCAGTACTTC

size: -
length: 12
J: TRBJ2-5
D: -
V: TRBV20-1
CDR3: CSTLGGNNEQYF
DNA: TGCAGTACCCTGGGGGGCAACAATGAGCAGTACTTC

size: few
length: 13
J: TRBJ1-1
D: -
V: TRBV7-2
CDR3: CASTAQGNTEAFF
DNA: TGTGCTTCGACCGCCCAGGGGAACACTGAAGCTTTCTTT

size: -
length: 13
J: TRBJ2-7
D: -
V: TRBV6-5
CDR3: CASSYRPYNEQYF
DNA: TGTGCCAGCAGTTACAGGCCCTACAATGAGCAGTACTTC

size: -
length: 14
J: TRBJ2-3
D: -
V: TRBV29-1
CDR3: CSVEGRAGIDTQYF
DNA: TGCAGCGTTGAAGGTAGAGCAGGGATAGATACGCAGTATTTT

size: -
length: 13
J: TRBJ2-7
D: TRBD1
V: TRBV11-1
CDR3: CASSRTGGTEQYF
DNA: TGTGCCAGCAGCCGGACAGGGGGCACCGAGCAGTACTTC

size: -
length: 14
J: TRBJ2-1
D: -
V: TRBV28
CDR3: CASSKGHPIHEQFF
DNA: TGTGCCAGCAGTAAGGGACACCCCATCCATGAGCAGTTCTTC

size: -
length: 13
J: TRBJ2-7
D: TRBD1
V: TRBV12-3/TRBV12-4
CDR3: CASSFGQGAQQYF
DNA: TGTGCCAGCAGTTTTGGACAGGGGGCTCAGCAGTACTTC

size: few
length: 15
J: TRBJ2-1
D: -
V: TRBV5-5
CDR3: CASSARESFSNEQFF
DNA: TGTGCCAGCAGCGCCCGGGAATCCTTCTCCAATGAGCAGTTCTTC

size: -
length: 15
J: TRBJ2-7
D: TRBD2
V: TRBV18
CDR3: CASSRTRELVNEQYF
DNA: TGTGCCAGCTCACGGACTAGGGAGTTGGTCAACGAGCAGTACTTC

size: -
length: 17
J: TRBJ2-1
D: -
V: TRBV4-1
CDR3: CASSQSFTGNSYNEQFF
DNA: TGCGCCAGCAGCCAGTCCTTCACAGGGAACTCCTACAATGAGCAGTTCTTC

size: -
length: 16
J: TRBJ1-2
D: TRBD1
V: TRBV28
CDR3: CASSSQTGGGVYGYTF
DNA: TGTGCCAGCAGTTCCCAGACAGGGGGAGGCGTATATGGCTACACCTTC

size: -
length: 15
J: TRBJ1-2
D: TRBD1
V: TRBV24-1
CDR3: CATSDTRDRDRGYTF
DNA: TGTGCCACCAGTGACACCCGGGACAGGGATCGTGGCTACACCTTC

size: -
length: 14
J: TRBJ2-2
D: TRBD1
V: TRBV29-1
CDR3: CSVVPGQGIGELFF
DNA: TGCAGCGTCGTCCCGGGACAGGGGATCGGGGAGCTGTTTTTT

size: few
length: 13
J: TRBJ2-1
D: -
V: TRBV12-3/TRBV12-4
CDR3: CASRLTANNEQFF
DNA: TGTGCCAGCAGACTGACAGCCAACAATGAGCAGTTCTTC

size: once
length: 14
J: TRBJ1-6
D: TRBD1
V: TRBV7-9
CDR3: CAIISGTGNSPLHF
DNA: TGTGCCATTATCTCCGGGACAGGGAATTCACCCCTCCACTTT

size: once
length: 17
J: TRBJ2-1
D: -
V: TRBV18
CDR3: CASSPRPLGSAYNEQFF
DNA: TGTGCCAGCTCACCACGCCCCCTGGGCTCTGCGTACAATGAGCAGTTCTTC

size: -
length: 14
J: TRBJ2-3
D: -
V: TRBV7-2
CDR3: CASSLARRSDTQYF
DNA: TGTGCCAGCAGCTTAGCGCGTCGGTCAGATACGCAGTATTTT

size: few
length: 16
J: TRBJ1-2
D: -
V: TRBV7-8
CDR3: CASSLARGGGSDGYTF
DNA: TGTGCCAGCAGCTTAGCGCGAGGGGGAGGTAGCGATGGCTACACCTTC

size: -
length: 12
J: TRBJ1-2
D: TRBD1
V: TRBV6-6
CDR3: CASTTRDRGYTF
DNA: TGTGCCAGCACCACCAGGGACAGGGGATACACCTTC

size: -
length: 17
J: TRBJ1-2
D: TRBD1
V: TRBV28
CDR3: CASLLRGGTGQRYGYTF
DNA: TGTGCCAGCCTATTACGGGGAGGAACGGGACAGCGCTATGGCTACACCTTC

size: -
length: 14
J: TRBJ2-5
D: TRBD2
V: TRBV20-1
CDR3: CSATGTMGSETQYF
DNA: TGCAGTGCCACCGGGACTATGGGAAGCGAGACCCAGTACTTC

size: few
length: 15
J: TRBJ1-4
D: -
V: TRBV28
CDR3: CASSRPGSTNEKLFF
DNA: TGTGCCAGCAGTCGCCCAGGGTCAACTAATGAAAAACTGTTTTTT

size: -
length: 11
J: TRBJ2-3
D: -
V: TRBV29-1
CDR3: CSAEATDTQYF
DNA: TGCAGCGCGGAAGCCACAGATACGCAGTATTTT

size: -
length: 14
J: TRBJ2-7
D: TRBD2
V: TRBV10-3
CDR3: CAIRGLAAYNEQYF
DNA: TGTGCCATCAGGGGACTAGCGGCCTACAATGAGCAGTACTTC

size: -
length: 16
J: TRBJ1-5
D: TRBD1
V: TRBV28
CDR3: CASSLETGGRYQPQHF
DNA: TGTGCCAGCAGTTTAGAGACAGGGGGCCGATATCAGCCCCAGCATTTT

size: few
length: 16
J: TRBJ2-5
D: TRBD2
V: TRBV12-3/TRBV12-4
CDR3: CASSHRTSGVLETQYF
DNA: TGTGCCAGCAGTCACCGGACTAGCGGGGTTTTGGAGACCCAGTACTTC

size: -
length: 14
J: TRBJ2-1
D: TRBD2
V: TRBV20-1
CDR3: CSVRAASGNNEQFF
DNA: TGCAGTGTTAGAGCGGCTAGCGGCAACAATGAGCAGTTCTTC

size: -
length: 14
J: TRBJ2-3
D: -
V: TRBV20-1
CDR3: CSARAERVTDTQYF
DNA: TGCAGTGCTAGAGCGGAGCGGGTGACAGATACGCAGTATTTT

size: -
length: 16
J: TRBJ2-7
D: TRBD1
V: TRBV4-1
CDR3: CASSRARDSFSYEQYF
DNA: TGCGCCAGCAGCCGAGCCAGGGACAGCTTCTCCTACGAGCAGTACTTC

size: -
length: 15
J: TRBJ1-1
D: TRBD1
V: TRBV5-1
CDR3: CASSWTGQGGTEAFF
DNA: TGCGCCAGCAGCTGGACGGGACAGGGGGGCACTGAAGCTTTCTTT

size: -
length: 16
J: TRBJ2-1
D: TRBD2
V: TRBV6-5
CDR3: CASSYSSGEALNEQFF
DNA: TGTGCCAGCAGTTACTCGAGCGGGGAGGCCCTCAATGAGCAGTTCTTC

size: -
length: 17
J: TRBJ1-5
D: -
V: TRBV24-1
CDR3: CATSDRSEGGYDQPQHF
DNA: TGTGCCACCAGTGATAGGTCTGAGGGGGGCTACGACCAGCCCCAGCATTTT

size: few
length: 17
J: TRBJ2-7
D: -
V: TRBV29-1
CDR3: CSVVPLATGARFYEQYF
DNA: TGCAGCGTTGTGCCCCTTGCGACAGGCGCCCGTTTCTACGAGCAGTACTTC

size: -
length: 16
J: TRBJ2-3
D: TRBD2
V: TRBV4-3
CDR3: CASSQVSGGASDTQYF
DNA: TGCGCCAGCAGCCAAGTCAGCGGGGGGGCATCCGATACGCAGTATTTT

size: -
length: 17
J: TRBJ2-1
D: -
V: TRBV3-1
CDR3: CASSQGLGGGVYNEQFF
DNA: TGTGCCAGCAGCCAAGGGTTAGGGGGGGGAGTCTACAATGAGCAGTTCTTC